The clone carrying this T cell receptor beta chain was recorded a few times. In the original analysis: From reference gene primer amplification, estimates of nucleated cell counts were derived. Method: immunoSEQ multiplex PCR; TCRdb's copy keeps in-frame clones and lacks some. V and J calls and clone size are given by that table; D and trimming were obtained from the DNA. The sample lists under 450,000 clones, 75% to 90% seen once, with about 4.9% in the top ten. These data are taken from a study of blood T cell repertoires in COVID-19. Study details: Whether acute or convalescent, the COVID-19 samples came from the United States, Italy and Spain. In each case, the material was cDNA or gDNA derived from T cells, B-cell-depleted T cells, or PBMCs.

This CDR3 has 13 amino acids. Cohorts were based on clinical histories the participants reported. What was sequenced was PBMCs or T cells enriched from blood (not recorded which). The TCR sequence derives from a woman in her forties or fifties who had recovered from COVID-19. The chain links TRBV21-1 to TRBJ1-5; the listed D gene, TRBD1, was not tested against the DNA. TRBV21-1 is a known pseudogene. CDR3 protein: CASPGQGGQPQHF. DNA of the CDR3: TGTGCCAGCCCGGGACAGGGCGGCCAGCCCCAGCATTTT.